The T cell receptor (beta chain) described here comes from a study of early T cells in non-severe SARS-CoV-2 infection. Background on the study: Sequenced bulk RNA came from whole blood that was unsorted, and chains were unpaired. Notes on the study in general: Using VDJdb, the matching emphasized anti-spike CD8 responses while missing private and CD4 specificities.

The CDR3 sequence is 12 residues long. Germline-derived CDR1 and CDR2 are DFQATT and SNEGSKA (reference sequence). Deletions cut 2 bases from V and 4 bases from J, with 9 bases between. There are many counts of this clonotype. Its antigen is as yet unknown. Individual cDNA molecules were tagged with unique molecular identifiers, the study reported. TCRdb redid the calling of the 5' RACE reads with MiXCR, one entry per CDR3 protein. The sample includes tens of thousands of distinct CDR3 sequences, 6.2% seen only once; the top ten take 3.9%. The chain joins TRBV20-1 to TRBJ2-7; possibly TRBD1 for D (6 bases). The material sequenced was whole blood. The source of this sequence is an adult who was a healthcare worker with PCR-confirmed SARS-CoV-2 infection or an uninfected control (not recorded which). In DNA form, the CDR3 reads TGCAGTGCTAGACAGGACAGTTACGAGCAGTACTTC. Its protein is CSARQDSYEQYF.